This T cell receptor beta chain came from a study of OX40 agonist ivuxolimab in advanced cancers. Produced via immunoSEQ multiplex PCR; TCRdb's table is partial and in-frame only. The sample has about 82,000 clones, 88% seen once. Study-wide points: There were also nonresponders showing low normalized T-cell clonal expansion.

About this clone itself: Its matching antigen is unknown.

The CDR3 totals 15 residues. Germline CDR1 is SGHRS and CDR2 is YFSETQ. With 1 base removed from V and 4 bases from J, the gap between germline ends came to 12 bases. Sequenced here: CD4+ or CD8+ T cells sorted from blood, sampled in a trial of the OX40 agonist ivuxolimab. The chain combines TRBV5-1 with TRBJ1-3, with D perhaps TRBD1 (6 bases). This TCR was sampled from an adult with an advanced solid tumor such as melanoma, head and neck, liver or kidney cancer. The CDR3 DNA reads as TGCGCCAGCAGCTTGAATCAGGGGTACGGAAACACCATATATTTT. Translated: CASSLNQGYGNTIYF.